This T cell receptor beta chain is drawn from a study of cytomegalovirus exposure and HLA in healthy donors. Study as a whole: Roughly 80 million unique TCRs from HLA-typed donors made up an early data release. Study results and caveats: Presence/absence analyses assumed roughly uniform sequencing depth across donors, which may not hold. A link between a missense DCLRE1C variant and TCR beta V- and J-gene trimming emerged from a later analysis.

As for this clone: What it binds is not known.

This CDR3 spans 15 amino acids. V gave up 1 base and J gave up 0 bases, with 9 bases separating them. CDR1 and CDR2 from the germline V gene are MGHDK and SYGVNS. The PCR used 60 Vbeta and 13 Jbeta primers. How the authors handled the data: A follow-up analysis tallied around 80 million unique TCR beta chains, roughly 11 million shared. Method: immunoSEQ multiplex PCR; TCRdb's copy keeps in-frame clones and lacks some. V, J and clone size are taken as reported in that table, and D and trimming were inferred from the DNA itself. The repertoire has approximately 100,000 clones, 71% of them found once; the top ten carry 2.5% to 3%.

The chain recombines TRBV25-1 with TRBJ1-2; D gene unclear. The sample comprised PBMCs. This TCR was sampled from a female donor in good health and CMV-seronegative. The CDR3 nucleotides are TGTGCCAGCAGTGAATTCGACGGGACTAACTATGGCTACACCTTC. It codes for CASSEFDGTNYGYTF.